These 2 T cell receptor beta chains were sequenced from one sample in a study of beta chain features in type 1 diabetes. TCRB transcripts that were expressed got sequenced, as all of the isolated RNA had been reverse transcribed. Profiling relied on immunoSEQ multiplex PCR, and the TCRdb table lists in-frame clones only, not all of them. Seen here are about 270,000 clones, 13% to 15% observed once, and the top ten hold 0.025% to 0.03%. The source material was naive CD4+ T cells from blood. All receptors come from a middle-aged woman in good health.

V gene TRBV27 combines with J gene TRBJ2-3, with 9 bases that match TRBD2. Germline loops: CDR1 MNHEY, CDR2 SMNVEV (reference sequence). The CDR3 spans 19 residues. Trimming took 1 base from V and 0 from J; bases not matched to a gene: 11. The CDR3 here is CASSLYSILAGASTDTQYF. The CDR3 nucleotides read TGTGCCAGCAGTTTATACTCAATATTAGCGGGGGCAAGCACAGATACGCAGTATTTT.

This clone has more than one count but fewer than ten. This chain joins TRBV5-1 and TRBJ2-3, with 12 bases identical to TRBD1. The J segment lost 7 bases and the V segment lost 4 bases, leaving 13 bases of the junction unmatched. This CDR3 is 17 amino acids long. CDR1 and CDR2 (germline): SGHRS, YFSETQ. The DNA of the CDR3 is TGCGCCAGCAGCCAGCCCCGAGGGACAGGGGGCGAGAATACGCAGTATTTT. Amino acids: CASSQPRGTGGENTQYF.